These 31 T cell receptor beta chains came from one sample sequenced in a study of monozygotic twins with inflammatory bowel disease. TCRdb re-called the 5' RACE reads and gives one entry per CDR3 protein, without DNA. The sample has about 110,000 distinct CDR3 sequences. The specimen was blood. These receptors all stem from a human donor with ulcerative colitis or Crohn's disease, or a healthy co-twin of an affected twin (not recorded which).

CDR3 sequence: CASRMDPNTEAFF. The gene calls are TRBV6-1 and TRBJ1-1. The CDR3 runs to 13 residues. Germline V lookup: CDR1 MNHNS, CDR2 SASEGT.

This chain joins TRBV5-1 and TRBJ2-7. The CDR3 covers 13 residues. Germline CDR1 reads SGHRS; CDR2 reads YFSETQ. CDR3 protein: CANSLGQAYEQYF.

The rearrangement joins TRBV24-1 to TRBJ1-2; checking the TCRdb D call of TRBD1 is not possible without DNA. The CDR3 length is 13 residues. Germline CDR1 and CDR2: KGHDR and SFDVKD. The CDR3 here is CATSKGGFYGYTF.

This chain connects TRBV3-1 to TRBJ2-7; the TCRdb call, TRBD1, lacks DNA for checking. The V gene's germline CDR1 is LGHDT and CDR2 YNNKEL (reference sequence). The CDR3 extends over 17 amino acids. Here the CDR3 reads CASSQHRDATVSYEQYF.

The chain employs TRBV27 and TRBJ2-5; TCRdb gives TRBD2 as the D gene, but with no DNA this cannot be confirmed. Germline V gene lookup returns CDR1 MNHEY and CDR2 SMNVEV (reference sequence). CDR3 length: 16 amino acids. The CDR3 reads CASSSGLAGGLGTQYF.

This chain joins TRBV15 and TRBJ1-1. Germline V gene data show CDR1 as LNHNV and CDR2 as YYDKDF (reference sequence). CDR3 length: 16 amino acids. This CDR3 reads CATSREPAGRNEEAFF.

The chain recombines TRBV5-1 with TRBJ2-3; TCRdb picks TRBD2, but there is no DNA to check that call. The CDR3 runs to 15 residues. The germline CDR1 and CDR2 sequences are SGHRS and YFSETQ. Here the CDR3 reads CASSQLAGGQDTQYF.

The V call is TRBV5-5, the J call TRBJ1-5. CDR3 size: 17 residues. Germline CDR1 SGHKS, CDR2 YYEKEE (reference sequence). CDR3 protein: CASSSDSRLFPLQPQHF.

This chain links TRBV20-1 with TRBJ1-1. The CDR3 totals 14 residues. Germline V gene sequence: CDR1 DFQATT, CDR2 SNEGSKA (reference sequence). Here the CDR3 reads CSARVREQRTEAFF.

This sequence joins TRBV20-1 and TRBJ2-3; TCRdb's assignment of TRBD2 cannot be checked, as there is no DNA. Germline V lookup: CDR1 DFQATT, CDR2 SNEGSKA (reference sequence). The length of the CDR3 is 16 residues. CDR3 in amino acids: CSARSLARLKADTQYF.

V and J are TRBV7-2 and TRBJ1-1; checking the TCRdb D call of TRBD1 is not possible without DNA. Per the germline V gene, CDR1 is SGHTA and CDR2 is FQGNSA. The length of the CDR3 is 16 residues. The chain's CDR3 is CASSTDRVNMNTEAFF.

V usage is TRBV4-3 and J usage is TRBJ2-5; TCRdb lists TRBD1, though no DNA is available to test this call. The germline gives CDR1 LGHNA, CDR2 YSLEER. CDR3 length: 15 amino acids. CDR3: CASSRRWGAGETQYF.

The rearrangement joins TRBV7-8 to TRBJ2-1; TCRdb selects TRBD1, and the lack of DNA leaves this call unchecked. This CDR3 contains 13 residues. CDR1 is SGHVS and CDR2 is FQNEAQ in the germline V gene. CDR3 residues: CASSLAGGAEQFF.

CDR3 sequence reads: CASRPTVADTQYF. The V and J genes are TRBV5-1 and TRBJ2-3. CDR3 length: 13 residues. Germline V gene data show CDR1 as SGHRS and CDR2 as YFSETQ.

This sequence joins TRBV5-1 and TRBJ2-4; with no DNA, the TCRdb D assignment of TRBD2 cannot be verified. CDR1 is SGHRS and CDR2 is YFSETQ in the germline V gene. The CDR3 totals 14 residues. The CDR3 loop is CASSLQGPQNIQYF.

This chain's CDR3 is CAISVQGEEETQYF. The V call is TRBV10-3, the J call TRBJ2-5; TCRdb designates TRBD1, a call that cannot be tested without DNA. Germline CDR1 ENHRY, CDR2 SYGVKD. CDR3 length: 14 residues.

Here the CDR3 reads CASSFKQGVYKFF. The chain uses TRBV13 and TRBJ2-7; with no DNA, the TCRdb D assignment of TRBD1 cannot be verified. The CDR3 runs to 13 residues. CDR1 and CDR2 from the germline V gene are PRHDT and FYEKMQ (reference sequence).

The V call is TRBV24-1, the J call TRBJ2-5; the TCRdb D gene call, TRBD1, has no DNA to confirm it. The CDR3 has 15 amino acids. Germline loops: CDR1 KGHDR, CDR2 SFDVKD. The CDR3 reads CATSDLRQGYETQYF.

The genes are TRBV3-1 and TRBJ1-1. CDR3 length: 15 amino acids. The germline gives CDR1 LGHDT, CDR2 YNNKEL (reference sequence). This CDR3 reads CASSHPNGAHTEAFF.

This chain links TRBV5-6 with TRBJ2-1; TCRdb calls TRBD2, which cannot be checked without DNA. The length of the CDR3 is 16 residues. CDR1 is SGHDT, CDR2 YYEEEE, per germline. The CDR3 loop reads CASSLFGLAGGNEQFF.

The V and J genes are TRBV12-3 or TRBV12-4 and TRBJ1-5; TCRdb reports TRBD1, a call that lacks DNA to check it against. The CDR3 has 14 residues. This CDR3 reads CASSLRSSGQPQHF.

This sequence joins TRBV5-6 and TRBJ2-1; the D call of TRBD1 rests on TCRdb alone, since no DNA is present to check it. The CDR3 is 15 amino acids. Germline V gives CDR1 SGHDT, CDR2 YYEEEE. The CDR3 loop is CASSLVGTGSNEQFF.

The chain carries TRBV5-1 and TRBJ2-2; TCRdb proposes TRBD1, but this gene call is untestable without DNA. Germline V lookup: CDR1 SGHRS, CDR2 YFSETQ. This CDR3 is 15 amino acids long. CDR3 loop: CASSTGEPLSGELFF.

The V call is TRBV5-1, the J call TRBJ2-7; TCRdb picks TRBD1, but there is no DNA to check that call. The CDR3 sequence is 16 residues long. Germline V gives CDR1 SGHRS, CDR2 YFSETQ. CDR3 region: CASSSGGLRTPYEQYF.

The chain is built from TRBV4-3 and TRBJ2-7; the D gene TCRdb calls, TRBD1, cannot be checked with no DNA. This CDR3 comprises 15 residues. Germline V gene data show CDR1 as LGHNA and CDR2 as YSLEER. The CDR3 spells CASSQELDRDYEQYF.

V usage is TRBV7-9 and J usage is TRBJ2-1; TCRdb's D call, TRBD1, is unchecked because there is no DNA. CDR1 SEHNR and CDR2 FQNEAQ come from the germline V gene (reference sequence). CDR3 length equals 11 residues. This chain's CDR3 is CASTLTGAQFF.

The chain carries TRBV20-1 and TRBJ1-2; TCRdb reports TRBD1, a call that lacks DNA to check it against. The CDR3 runs 13 residues. Germline assignment: CDR1 DFQATT and CDR2 SNEGSKA (reference sequence). Here the CDR3 reads CSAKGGRGNGYTF.

V gene TRBV10-3 combines with J gene TRBJ2-1. The V gene's germline CDR1 is ENHRY and CDR2 SYGVKD. This CDR3 comprises 14 residues. The CDR3 protein is CAIRDTTRHNEQFF.

The chain employs TRBV6-5 and TRBJ2-1. The CDR3 sequence is 13 residues long. Germline CDR1 is MNHEY and CDR2 is SVGAGI. The CDR3 region is CASSYGLYNEQFF.

J is TRBJ2-5 and V is TRBV28; TCRdb returns TRBD2, unconfirmable since there is no DNA. Germline CDR1 and CDR2: MDHEN and SYDVKM. The CDR3 runs to 13 residues. The CDR3 spells CASSFLAVETQYF.

This rearrangement joins TRBV6-4 to TRBJ1-2; TCRdb indicates TRBD1, and absent DNA this call remains unverified. CDR1 and CDR2 from the germline V gene are MRHNA and SNTAGT. The CDR3 contains 13 residues. The CDR3: CASSDSTGGGYTF.